This TCR beta chain comes out of a study of T cell responses to AZD1222 COVID-19 vaccine. The assay was immunoSEQ multiplex PCR, and TCRdb's table has in-frame clones only and misses some. The top ten clones hold approximately 19% of a sample with 100,000 to 150,000 clones, approximately 85% of them seen once. Study findings and constraints: Spike-wide coverage was observed for vaccine-associated CD4 TCRs, with dominant responses at 160-218 and 743-854. Repertoire sampling was restricted to post-peak T cell response timepoints.

As to this clone: What it binds is unknown.

V shed 1 base, J shed 2 bases, and the junction held 2 bases outside the gene matches. This CDR3 has 16 amino acids. CDR1 and CDR2 (germline): SGHTA, FQGNSA. V and J are TRBV7-2 and TRBJ2-7; 13 bases are shared with TRBD2. Sequencing used peripheral blood, obtained on day 0 of MenACWY control vaccination. The TCR comes from an adult in good health. The CDR3 DNA reads TGTGCCAGCAGCTTAGGCGGACTAGCGGGGGCCTACGAGCAGTACTTC. This sequence encodes CASSLGGLAGAYEQYF.